The rows below give T cell receptor beta chains drawn from one sample of a study of beta chain features in type 1 diabetes. Some clones are missing from TCRdb's copy, which holds only in-frame ones; the method was immunoSEQ multiplex PCR. The data show around 450,000 clones, 11% seen once. Sequenced input: naive CD4+ T cells from blood. The source is a woman under 30 in good health. The CDR3 runs from the conserved cysteine through the conserved F or W. Each record gives: V gene, clone size, D gene, J gene, CDR3 DNA, CDR3 protein. A D gene is named only where the DNA matches it firmly. Some rows have no size entry. The others give once, few or many, or a class for an expanded clone.

TRBV5-1	NA	NA	TRBJ1-1	TGCGCCAGCAGGCGAGGACCGAACACTGAAGCTTTCTTT	CASRRGPNTEAFF
TRBV4-2	NA	TRBD1	TRBJ2-5	TGTGCCAGCAGCTCGTTTGGGACAGTACAAGAGACCCAGTACTTC	CASSSFGTVQETQYF
TRBV5-1	few	NA	TRBJ1-2	TGCGCCAGCAGCGTTACGGACTATGGCTACACCTTC	CASSVTDYGYTF
TRBV7-2	NA	NA	TRBJ2-5	TGTGCCAGCAGCTTATATGGACCTCAAGAGACCCAGTACTTC	CASSLYGPQETQYF
TRBV25-1	NA	NA	TRBJ1-1	TGTGCCAGCAGTGATTGGGTTGGGACTGAAGCTTTCTTT	CASSDWVGTEAFF
TRBV7-2	few	NA	TRBJ1-1	TGTGCCAGCAGCCTGAGGGGAAACACTGAAGCTTTCTTT	CASSLRGNTEAFF
TRBV11-2	few	NA	TRBJ2-3	TGTGCCAGCAGCTCGTTAGTAGCAGATACGCAGTATTTT	CASSSLVADTQYF
TRBV7-3	few	NA	TRBJ2-6	TGTGCCAGCAGCTTAGGCAGGGCCGGGGCCAACGTCCTGACTTTC	CASSLGRAGANVLTF
TRBV11-2	NA	NA	TRBJ2-3	TGTGCCAGCAGCTTAGCTCGGTATGGAAGCACAGATACGCAGTATTTT	CASSLARYGSTDTQYF
TRBV5-1	NA	TRBD1	TRBJ1-1	TGCGCCAGCAGCTTGTTCTCCGCGAGGGGGCGAATCACTGAAGCTTTCTTT	CASSLFSARGRITEAFF
TRBV19	NA	NA	TRBJ2-1	TGTGCCAGTAGTATAGGAAATGAGCAGTTCTTC	CASSIGNEQFF
TRBV29-1	NA	NA	TRBJ2-3	TGCAGCGTTGAAGATCTGAATACGCAGTATTTT	CSVEDLNTQYF
TRBV7-6	NA	TRBD1	TRBJ1-5	TGTGCCAGCAGCCGGACAGGGTACGGCAATCAGCCCCAGCATTTT	CASSRTGYGNQPQHF
TRBV30	few	NA	TRBJ2-2	TGTGCCTGGATTCGGGCCGGGGAGCTGTTTTTT	CAWIRAGELFF
TRBV30	NA	NA	TRBJ1-2	TGTGCCTGGAAGGGGACAAGGAACTATGGCTACACCTTC	CAWKGTRNYGYTF
TRBV27	NA	NA	TRBJ2-3	TGTGCCAGCAGTCCCTTGGGGGGAACAGATACGCAGTATTTT	CASSPLGGTDTQYF
TRBV15	NA	NA	TRBJ2-7	TGTGCCACCAGCAGAGAAGGGGGACTGGTCCACTACGAGCAGTACTTC	CATSREGGLVHYEQYF
TRBV28	few	NA	TRBJ2-5	TGTGCCAGCAGGAACGTTAAGACAGATCGGGAGACCCAGTACTTC	CASRNVKTDRETQYF
TRBV5-1	NA	NA	TRBJ2-2	TGCGCCAGTTTCATCGGGACCGCCAGCACCGGGGAGCTGTTTTTT	CASFIGTASTGELFF
TRBV2	few	NA	TRBJ2-5	TGTGCCAGTCATTGGGCCCGCCAGGGGACCCAGTACTTC	CASHWARQGTQYF
TRBV2	NA	TRBD1	TRBJ1-2	TGTGCCAGCGCCTCTGGGCAGGGGGTAGGGTATGGCTACACCTTC	CASASGQGVGYGYTF
TRBV6-5	NA	TRBD2	TRBJ2-5	TGTGCCAGCAGTACGATGACTAGCGGTGAGACCCAGTACTTC	CASSTMTSGETQYF
TRBV18	few	NA	TRBJ2-7	TGTGCCAGCTCACTCTCGGCGACCTCCTACGAGCAGTACTTC	CASSLSATSYEQYF
TRBV11-2	NA	NA	TRBJ2-5	TGTGCCAGCAGCTTCGGAGATCAGGAGACCCAGTACTTC	CASSFGDQETQYF
TRBV4-1	few	NA	TRBJ1-5	TGCGCCAGCAGCCGGCTGGCAGGGAACAATCAGCCCCAGCATTTT	CASSRLAGNNQPQHF